The T cell receptor beta chain described here comes from a study of beta chain features in type 1 diabetes. Study-level results: Significant though moderate, a shortening of TCRB CDR3s appeared in all four CD4+ subsets of Type 1 diabetes patients.

The germline V gene has CDR1 SQVTM and CDR2 ANQGSEA. CDR3 length: 12 residues. V dropped 4 bases and J dropped 8 bases, with 12 bases sitting between them. This clone has a count of ten or more. Its antigen remains unidentified. What was sequenced were expressed TCRB transcripts, since all of the isolated RNA had been reverse transcribed. Naive, central memory and regulatory T cell samples came to a mean of approximately 4 million reads. Clones were sequenced by immunoSEQ multiplex PCR, and TCRdb holds only the in-frame ones, with some missing. Here the sample spans around 710,000 clones, over 10% being singletons. All sorted populations exceeded 95% purity.

The receptor was isolated from a man in his thirties or forties with type 1 diabetes. The sample consisted of naive CD4+ T cells from blood. The chain has TRBV29-1 and TRBJ2-1; no definite D call. The CDR3, as DNA: TGCAGCGTTGGGGGTTTGGGCGATGAGCAGTTCTTC. Translating gives CSVGGLGDEQFF.